What follows are 18 T cell receptor beta chains derived from one specimen sequenced in a study of blood T cell repertoires in COVID-19. Produced via immunoSEQ multiplex PCR; TCRdb's table is partial and in-frame only. Of around 400,000 clones detected, about four fifths appear once; the ten largest clones hold 5% to 5.5%. The sample taken for sequencing was PBMCs or T cells enriched from blood (not recorded which). Receptors originate from a woman aged 50 to 65 who had recovered from COVID-19.

The gene calls are TRBV6-5 and TRBJ1-1; D perhaps matches TRBD1 (5 bases). Germline assignment: CDR1 MNHEY and CDR2 SVGAGI. Trimming pared 2 bases from V and 4 bases from J, leaving 14 bases between. The CDR3 runs to 15 residues. The CDR3: CASSYQWGGGTEAFF. The CDR3, as DNA: TGTGCCAGCAGTTACCAATGGGGGGGAGGCACTGAAGCTTTCTTT.

This clone has only a few counts. The chain carries TRBV27 and TRBJ1-2; 8 nucleotides line up with TRBD1. This CDR3 is 14 amino acids long. The V gene's germline CDR1 is MNHEY and CDR2 SMNVEV (reference sequence). V lost 2 bases to trimming and J lost 8 bases; unmatched junction nucleotides: 7. The CDR3 spells CASSLRGQVGGYTF. The CDR3 DNA reads as TGTGCCAGCAGTTTACGGGGACAGGTGGGGGGCTACACCTTC.

This clone was observed once. This rearrangement joins TRBV5-1 to TRBJ1-1, with TRBD1 identical over 7 bases. The length of the CDR3 is 15 residues. CDR1 is SGHRS, CDR2 YFSETQ, per germline. The V and J ends lost 5 bases and 1 base, in that order; junction bases with no gene match: 8. CDR3 residues: CASSITGDPNTEAFF. The DNA for the CDR3 is TGCGCCAGCAGTATTACAGGGGACCCGAACACTGAAGCTTTCTTT. Full variable domain (rest looked up from reference TRBV5-1 and TRBJ1-1): KAGVTQTPRYLIKTRGQQVTLSCSPISGHRSVSWYQQTPGQGLQFLFEYFSETQRNKGNFPGRFSGRQFSNSRSEMNVSTLELGDSALYLCASSITGDPNTEAFFGQGTRLTVV.

This chain joins TRBV19 and TRBJ1-1; D is perhaps TRBD1 (5 bases). Between the trimmed V and J ends, which lost 3 bases and 3 bases, there was a span of 11 bases. This CDR3 spans 14 amino acids. CDR1 is LNHDA and CDR2 is SQIVND in the germline V gene (reference sequence). CDR3 in DNA: TGTGCCAGTAGTATGGGTGGGGCTTACACTGAAGCTTTCTTT. It specifies CASSMGGAYTEAFF.

This chain uses TRBV5-4 with TRBJ2-3; 12 bases match TRBD2. The junction had 10 bases not matched to a gene; V was cut back by 2 bases and J by 0 bases. Germline CDR1 and CDR2: SGHNT and YYREEE (reference sequence). The length of the CDR3 is 19 residues. CDR3 in amino acids: CASSLDGTSGYASTDTQYF. As DNA, the CDR3 is TGTGCCAGCAGCTTAGACGGGACTAGCGGGTATGCTAGCACAGATACGCAGTATTTT.

The V call is TRBV7-8, the J call TRBJ1-2; D might be TRBD1 (5 bases). The V gene's germline CDR1 is SGHVS and CDR2 FQNEAQ. The CDR3 runs to 15 residues. V was trimmed by 0 bases and J by 7 bases, leaving 15 bases between them. DNA for the CDR3: TGTGCCAGCAGCTTAGCCGGGGGAACAGCGGTTGGCTACACCTTC. This translates into CASSLAGGTAVGYTF.

CDR3 sequence: CASSLGGRSYEQYF. CDR3 coding DNA: TGTGCCAGCAGCTTGGGGGGGCGGTCTTACGAGCAGTACTTC. V usage is TRBV5-4 and J usage is TRBJ2-7; D is perhaps TRBD1 (6 bases). Per the germline V gene, CDR1 is SGHNT and CDR2 is YYREEE (reference sequence). Trimming removed 0 bases at V and 4 bases at J, with 11 bases between. The CDR3 extends over 14 amino acids.

The chain links TRBV6-1 to TRBJ2-7; TRBD2 aligns across 11 bases. Germline V CDR1 and CDR2: MNHNS, SASEGT. The CDR3 covers 17 residues. Trimming removed 4 bases from V and 0 bases from J; junction bases left unmatched: 8. The CDR3 DNA follows: TGTGCCAGCAGTGGAAACCGACTAGCGGGGACCTCCTACGAGCAGTACTTC. Its protein is CASSGNRLAGTSYEQYF.

This chain connects TRBV30 to TRBJ1-1; perhaps TRBD1 as D (5 bases). This CDR3 region has 13 residues. Germline values: CDR1 GTSNPN, CDR2 SVGIG (reference sequence). V lost 0 bases, J lost 6 bases, and 11 bases lay in between. DNA for the CDR3: TGTGCCTGGAGTGTAGTTCAGGGTTCTGAAGCTTTCTTT. Translation: CAWSVVQGSEAFF.

Only a few counts were recorded for this clone. The chain employs TRBV29-1 and TRBJ2-1; D might be TRBD2 (5 bases). Germline V gene lookup returns CDR1 SQVTM and CDR2 ANQGSEA. The ends were cut back, 1 base at V and 5 bases at J, with 18 bases in the middle. The CDR3 covers 16 residues. DNA for the CDR3: TGCAGCGTTGAAGTCATTTTTAGTGGGAGCCACAATGAGCAGTTCTTC. Protein sequence: CSVEVIFSGSHNEQFF.

This clone was counted a few times. The V call is TRBV5-1, the J call TRBJ1-1, with D tentatively TRBD1 (5 bases). The ends were cut back, 4 bases at V and 1 base at J, with 14 bases in the middle. The V gene's germline CDR1 is SGHRS and CDR2 YFSETQ. The CDR3 loop spans 15 amino acids. CDR3 sequence: CASSREVRGNTEAFF. The CDR3 bases are TGCGCCAGCAGCAGGGAGGTAAGGGGGAACACTGAAGCTTTCTTT.

The V and J genes are TRBV11-2 and TRBJ2-3; weak D call: TRBD1 (6 bases). Germline-derived CDR1 and CDR2 are SGHAT and FQNNGV. The CDR3 has 15 residues. The V end was cut by 3 bases, the J end by 3 bases, with 13 bases between. CDR3 DNA sequence: TGTGCCAGCAGCTTCCAGACAGGAATTACAGATACGCAGTATTTT. It specifies CASSFQTGITDTQYF.

This clone was found a few times. The J gene is TRBJ2-1, the V gene TRBV6-5; 9 bases are a match to TRBD1. Germline V gene sequence: CDR1 MNHEY, CDR2 SVGAGI. CDR3 length equals 14 residues. V lost 6 bases and J lost 4; bases outside the gene matches: 4. As DNA, the CDR3 is TGTGCCAGCAGCCCCGGGACAGGGTACAATGAGCAGTTCTTC. It translates to CASSPGTGYNEQFF.

The CDR3 region has the DNA TGTGCTAGTGGTTTGCCGCCAGGGACCCAGCATTTT. This translates into CASGLPPGTQHF. The genes are TRBV12-5 and TRBJ1-5; D may be TRBD1 (5 bases). Trimming took off 2 bases at V and 11 bases at J, with 10 bases between the two ends. CDR3 length: 12 amino acids. Germline V gene data show CDR1 as LGHNT and CDR2 as FRNRAP. The full variable domain, with the rest looked up from reference TRBV12-5 and TRBJ1-5, is DARVTQTPRHKVTEMGQEVTMRCQPILGHNTVFWYRQTMMQGLELLAYFRNRAPLDDSGMPKDRFSAEMPDATLATLKIQPSEPRDSAVYFCASGLPPGTQHFGDGTRLSIL.

This chain connects TRBV7-9 to TRBJ1-1, with 7 nucleotides matching TRBD1. The germline V gene has CDR1 SEHNR and CDR2 FQNEAQ (reference sequence). V lost 4 bases, J lost 1 base, and 6 bases stayed unmatched. The CDR3 consists of 15 residues. The CDR3 DNA is TGTGCCAGCAGCTCAACCGGGACAGCGAACACTGAAGCTTTCTTT. Encoded protein: CASSSTGTANTEAFF. Supplemented by reference TRBV7-9 and TRBJ1-1, the full variable domain reads DTGVSQNPRHKITKRGQNVTFRCDPISEHNRLYWYRQTLGQGPEFLTYFQNEAQLEKSRLLSDRFSAERPKGSFSTLEIQRTEQGDSAMYLCASSSTGTANTEAFFGQGTRLTVV.

The chain joins TRBV25-1 to TRBJ2-6; weak D call: TRBD1 (5 bases). Germline CDR1 is MGHDK and CDR2 is SYGVNS. V was trimmed by 3 bases and J by 8 bases, leaving 11 bases between them. The CDR3 has 14 amino acids. CDR3 protein: CASSEELGPNVLTF. In DNA form, the CDR3 reads TGTGCCAGCAGTGAGGAACTGGGGCCCAACGTCCTGACTTTC.

The chain has TRBV5-8 and TRBJ2-7, with 11 bases fitting TRBD2. This CDR3 spans 15 amino acids. Germline V gene sequence: CDR1 SGHTS, CDR2 YDEGEE. J gave up 2 bases and V 4 bases, and 5 bases lay outside the gene matches. The CDR3 is CASSLGLAGTYEQYF. The DNA for the CDR3 is TGTGCCAGCAGCCTAGGACTAGCGGGTACCTACGAGCAGTACTTC. The whole variable domain, filled in from reference TRBV5-8 and TRBJ2-7, reads EAGVTQSPTHLIKTRGQQATLRCSPISGHTSVYWYQQALGLGLQFLLWYDEGEERNRGNFPPRFSGRQFPNYSSELNVNALELEDSALYLCASSLGLAGTYEQYFGPGTRLTVT.

The chain combines TRBV3-1 (or the pseudogene TRBV3-2) with TRBJ2-3, with a weak D call TRBD2 (7 bases). V was cut by 1 base and J by 2 bases, with 10 bases left in between. In germline, CDR1 is LGHDT, CDR2 YNNKEL (reference sequence). The CDR3 is 15 amino acids. The CDR3, as DNA: TGTGCCAGCAGCCAAGTTCGGGGGGCCACAGATACGCAGTATTTT. Its protein product is CASSQVRGATDTQYF.